Presented here are 6 T cell receptor beta chains from one specimen sequenced in a study of shared clonotypes between healthy human individuals. Sequencing was performed with immunoSEQ multiplex PCR; in TCRdb, only in-frame clones are kept and a portion is missing. The repertoire holds about 2.3 million clones, with around 90% as singletons. Sequencing input: naive CD4+ T cells from PBMCs. Subset described: CD45RA+ positively selected. The receptors were gathered from a man younger than 30 in good health. Some clones in this sample may be carry-over from other donors' samples.

The V gene is TRBV5-1, the J gene TRBJ2-7; no definite D call. Germline V gene lookup returns CDR1 SGHRS and CDR2 YFSETQ. Trimming removed 0 bases from V and 5 bases from J, with 12 bases in between. CDR3 size: 14 residues. The CDR3 region is CASSLGSSSDEQYF. Written as DNA, the CDR3 is TGCGCCAGCAGCTTGGGCAGTTCCTCGGACGAGCAGTACTTC.

The CDR3: CASSALTVSNQPQHF. CDR3 coding DNA: TGTGCCAGCAGTGCTCTGACAGTTAGCAATCAGCCCCAGCATTTT. This chain uses TRBV2 with TRBJ1-5; possibly TRBD1 for D (5 bases). Germline V gene data show CDR1 as SNHLY and CDR2 as FYNNEI. The V and J ends lost 4 bases and 0 bases respectively, with 10 bases between them. CDR3 length: 15 residues.

The chain employs TRBV28 and TRBJ1-2; no clear D. CDR1 is MDHEN, CDR2 SYDVKM, per germline. With 6 bases removed from V and 5 bases from J, the gap between germline ends came to 10 bases. This CDR3 contains 12 residues. The CDR3 reads CASSIGWYGYTF. CDR3 bases: TGTGCCAGCAGCATAGGGTGGTATGGCTACACCTTC.

This sequence joins TRBV5-1 and TRBJ2-7; D may be TRBD1 or TRBD2 (6 bases each). The CDR3 contains 15 residues. V was cut by 0 bases and J by 5 bases, with 15 bases left in between. Germline V CDR1 and CDR2: SGHRS, YFSETQ. Here the CDR3 DNA reads TGCGCCAGCAGCTTGGCCGAGGGGGGAATCAACGAGCAGTACTTC. Encoded protein: CASSLAEGGINEQYF.

This chain connects TRBV30 to TRBJ1-5, with a weak D call TRBD1 (6 bases). V dropped 2 bases and J dropped 4 bases, with 9 bases sitting between them. The germline V gene has CDR1 GTSNPN and CDR2 SVGIG (reference sequence). The CDR3 runs 13 residues. The CDR3 coding sequence is TGTGCCTGGAGTTTCACAGGGAATCAGCCCCAGCATTTT. This sequence encodes CAWSFTGNQPQHF.

V usage is TRBV10-3 and J usage is TRBJ1-1, with D maybe TRBD1 (6 bases). The CDR3 sequence is 17 residues long. Germline V gene lookup returns CDR1 ENHRY and CDR2 SYGVKD. V dropped 4 bases and J dropped 0 bases, with 18 bases sitting between them. The CDR3 DNA sequence: TGTGCCATCAGTGTTCGACCGACAGGCGAAATGAACACTGAAGCTTTCTTT. Translating it yields CAISVRPTGEMNTEAFF.